The 25 T cell receptor beta chains below were found in one sample sequenced in a study of control samples from healthy donors and cancer patients. Produced via immunoSEQ multiplex PCR; TCRdb's table is partial and in-frame only. The sample has roughly 220,000 clones, about 95% seen once. Sequencing was done on a sample of blood. The source of these receptors is a man aged 45-65 years in good health.

The chain couples TRBV7-9 to TRBJ1-1; D is unclear. The V gene's germline CDR1 is SEHNR and CDR2 FQNEAQ (reference sequence). Trimming removed 1 base from V and 2 bases from J, with 5 bases in between. This CDR3 region has 13 residues. The CDR3 DNA follows: TGTGCCAGCAGCTTAGATCTAAACACTGAAGCTTTCTTT. It encodes CASSLDLNTEAFF.

V gene TRBV3-1 (or the pseudogene TRBV3-2) combines with J gene TRBJ2-3; D gene unclear. Germline values: CDR1 LGHDT, CDR2 YNNKEL (reference sequence). This CDR3 is 16 amino acids long. The germline V and J ends were trimmed by 1 base and 2 bases, with 13 bases remaining between them. The CDR3 is CASSQVGPRFTDTQYF. In DNA form, the CDR3 reads TGTGCCAGCAGCCAAGTGGGCCCCCGTTTCACAGATACGCAGTATTTT.

The V and J genes are TRBV3-1 (or the pseudogene TRBV3-2) and TRBJ1-5; D perhaps matches TRBD1 (6 bases). V gave up 4 bases and J gave up 7 bases, with 17 bases separating them. Germline CDR1 reads LGHDT; CDR2 reads YNNKEL (reference sequence). The CDR3 length is 15 residues. CDR3 sequence (DNA): TGTGCCAGCAGCCCAGGGTGGCAGGGGAGACAGCCCCAGCATTTT. As protein: CASSPGWQGRQPQHF.

V is TRBV10-1 and J is TRBJ2-7, with a possible D match to TRBD2 (6 bases). The germline CDR1 and CDR2 sequences are WNHNN and SYGVQD (reference sequence). The ends were cut back, 5 bases at V and 3 bases at J, with 20 bases in the middle. The CDR3 consists of 16 residues. The CDR3 DNA is TGCGCCAGCAGTTCCTATCGACTAGACTCCCTCTACGAGCAGTACGTC. It yields the protein CASSSYRLDSLYEQYV.

The J gene is TRBJ2-7, the V gene TRBV6-5, with TRBD1 identical over 7 bases. After removal of 6 bases from V and 5 bases from J, the junction contained 7 bases not matched to a gene. Germline-derived CDR1 and CDR2 are MNHEY and SVGAGI. This CDR3 region has 13 residues. DNA of the CDR3: TGTGCCAGCAGGACAGGGAGTGAGGACGAGCAGTACTTC. It encodes CASRTGSEDEQYF.

The sample holds one count of this clone. This chain links TRBV5-4 with TRBJ2-1; 12 nucleotides align to TRBD2. Trimming at V came to 2 bases and at J to 5 bases, leaving 5 bases not matched to a gene. Looked up from germline, CDR1 is SGHNT and CDR2 is YYREEE (reference sequence). This CDR3 region has 16 residues. For the CDR3, the DNA is TGTGCCAGCAGCTTCCCGGGACTAGCGGGCAACAATGAGCAGTTCTTC. Amino acids: CASSFPGLAGNNEQFF.

The rearrangement uses TRBV5-1 and TRBJ1-6; D possibly corresponds to TRBD1 (5 bases). V dropped 0 bases and J dropped 8 bases, with 9 bases sitting between them. The germline CDR1 and CDR2 sequences are SGHRS and YFSETQ. The CDR3 sequence is 14 residues long. The CDR3 nucleotides are TGCGCCAGCAGCTTGGAGCTGGGGGATTCACCCCTCCACTTT. Its translation is CASSLELGDSPLHF.

This chain joins TRBV20-1 and TRBJ2-5; D gene unclear. V was shortened by 5 bases and J by 5 bases, with 6 bases between the two germline ends. Germline V CDR1 and CDR2: DFQATT, SNEGSKA (reference sequence). CDR3 size: 10 residues. As DNA, the CDR3 is TGCAGTGCTGGAAGGGAGACCCAGTACTTC. It is translated as CSAGRETQYF.

J is TRBJ1-4 and V is TRBV7-9, with 7 nucleotides matching TRBD1. V trimming: 5 bases; J trimming: 8 bases; junction bases outside the gene matches: 8. The CDR3 extends over 14 amino acids. Germline values: CDR1 SEHNR, CDR2 FQNEAQ (reference sequence). The CDR3 sequence: CASSRGQAEEKLFF. The CDR3 DNA follows: TGTGCCAGCAGCCGTGGACAGGCTGAGGAAAAACTGTTTTTT.

The chain has TRBV5-1 and TRBJ2-6; D not certain. Per germline, CDR1 SGHRS and CDR2 YFSETQ. Trimming removed 0 bases at V and 0 bases at J, with 7 bases between. The CDR3 has 16 amino acids. CDR3 in amino acids: CASSLDGRSGANVLTF. The CDR3 coding sequence is TGCGCCAGCAGCTTGGACGGGCGCTCTGGGGCCAACGTCCTGACTTTC. The complete variable domain, with remaining parts taken from reference TRBV5-1 and TRBJ2-6, reads KAGVTQTPRYLIKTRGQQVTLSCSPISGHRSVSWYQQTPGQGLQFLFEYFSETQRNKGNFPGRFSGRQFSNSRSEMNVSTLELGDSALYLCASSLDGRSGANVLTFGAGSRLTVL.

A single count supports this clone. V gene TRBV21-1 combines with J gene TRBJ2-1; TRBD2, the table's D call, was not compared with the DNA. TRBV21-1 is a listed pseudogene. The CDR3 has 20 amino acids. The CDR3 protein is CASSKERGAPLSASYNEQFF. In DNA, the CDR3 is TGTGCCAGCAGCAAAGAGCGGGGCGCCCCCCTATCGGCCTCCTACAATGAGCAGTTCTTC.

The chain joins TRBV12-1 to TRBJ1-5; whether TRBD1, the table's D call, matches the DNA was not checked. TRBV12-1 constitutes a pseudogene. This CDR3 comprises 18 residues. CDR3 residues: CASRFQHRDRPFGQPQHF. DNA of the CDR3: TGTGCCAGCAGGTTTCAACACCGGGACAGACCGTTCGGTCAGCCCCAGCATTTT.

The rearrangement uses TRBV10-3 and TRBJ1-2, with unresolved D. Germline CDR1 reads ENHRY; CDR2 reads SYGVKD. The CDR3 contains 16 residues. V was cut by 0 bases and J by 1 base, with 12 bases left in between. The CDR3, as DNA: TGTGCCATCAGTGAGTCGGTAGGGAAGGGTAACTATGGCTACACCTTC. This sequence encodes CAISESVGKGNYGYTF.

The V and J genes are TRBV12-3 or TRBV12-4 and TRBJ2-1; D possibly corresponds to TRBD2 (6 bases). CDR3 size: 13 residues. Trimming shortened V by 2 bases and J by 9 bases, and 11 bases separated the two germline ends. CDR3 nucleotide sequence: TGTGCCAGCAGTTTAATGGCGGGGACTGAGCAGTTCTTC. This gives the protein CASSLMAGTEQFF.

The gene calls are TRBV20-1 and TRBJ2-5, with a possible D match to TRBD1 (6 bases). CDR3 size: 11 residues. The germline V gene encodes CDR1 DFQATT and CDR2 SNEGSKA (reference sequence). The CDR3 DNA reads as TGCAGCCCGGGACACCCAGAGACCCAGTACTTC. This gives the protein CSPGHPETQYF.

The gene calls are TRBV3-1 (or the pseudogene TRBV3-2) and TRBJ2-7; D is possibly TRBD1 (5 bases). The CDR3 is made up of 16 amino acids. The germline CDR1 and CDR2 sequences are LGHDT and YNNKEL (reference sequence). Trimming removed 0 bases at V and 3 bases at J, with 15 bases between. The CDR3 sequence: CASSQDHKQRGYEQYF. The DNA for the CDR3 is TGTGCCAGCAGCCAAGACCACAAGCAAAGGGGCTACGAGCAGTACTTC.

The rearrangement joins TRBV15 to TRBJ1-4; D is unresolved. There are 16 residues in the CDR3. V was shortened by 3 bases and J by 7 bases, with 18 bases between the two germline ends. Germline-derived CDR1 and CDR2 are LNHNV and YYDKDF (reference sequence). DNA of the CDR3: TGTGCCACCAGCAGTGATCCTTCCTTCAGGAGTGAAAAACTGTTTTTT. Translation gives CATSSDPSFRSEKLFF.

In nucleotides, the CDR3 is TGTGCCAGCAGTCCTGGGGGAGACAGGGGGCCGCGAGGGGCGAAGTACTTC. It specifies CASSPGGDRGPRGAKYF. The V call is TRBV27, the J call TRBJ2-5; TRBD1 matches 10 bases. Trimming took 5 bases from V and 12 from J; bases not matched to a gene: 21. CDR1 is MNHEY, CDR2 SMNVEV, per germline (reference sequence). The CDR3 is made up of 17 amino acids.

This chain connects TRBV28 to TRBJ1-2; D possibly corresponds to TRBD1 (5 bases). The CDR3 extends over 14 amino acids. V dropped 7 bases and J dropped 4 bases, with 16 bases sitting between them. CDR1 and CDR2 (germline): MDHEN, SYDVKM. CDR3 in amino acids: CASNSPDTGYGYTF. The CDR3 DNA is TGTGCCAGCAACTCCCCCGACACAGGCTATGGCTACACCTTC.

The chain joins TRBV7-9 to TRBJ1-1; 7 bases are a match to TRBD1. Germline trimming cut 3 bases from V and 3 bases from J; bases unmatched to any gene: 13. The CDR3 extends over 17 amino acids. CDR1 and CDR2 from the germline V gene are SEHNR and FQNEAQ (reference sequence). The DNA for the CDR3 is TGTGCCAGCAGCTTTTCTCACCAGGGGGGATTCGACACTGAAGCTTTCTTT. Translated: CASSFSHQGGFDTEAFF.

This rearrangement joins TRBV11-2 to TRBJ1-2; 7 positions agree with TRBD1. The CDR3 loop spans 16 amino acids. Germline CDR1 reads SGHAT; CDR2 reads FQNNGV. Trimming took 0 bases from V and 1 from J; bases not matched to a gene: 5. The CDR3 loop is CASSLDKRQGNYGYTF. The CDR3 region has the DNA TGTGCCAGCAGCTTAGATAAGAGACAGGGTAACTATGGCTACACCTTC. Based on the CDR3 plus reference TRBV11-2 and TRBJ1-2, the full variable domain is EAGVAQSPRYKIIEKRQSVAFWCNPISGHATLYWYQQILGQGPKLLIQFQNNGVVDDSQLPKDRFSAERLKGVDSTLKIQPAKLEDSAVYLCASSLDKRQGNYGYTFGSGTRLTVV.

The CDR3 loop reads CATSDWAGTSTDTQYF. The DNA for the CDR3 is TGTGCCACCAGTGATTGGGCAGGGACTAGCACAGATACGCAGTATTTT. The gene calls are TRBV24-1 and TRBJ2-3; tentative D call: TRBD2 (6 bases). The CDR3 is made up of 16 amino acids. Germline CDR1 reads KGHDR; CDR2 reads SFDVKD. V dropped 2 bases and J dropped 0 bases, with 11 bases sitting between them.

V gene TRBV20-1 combines with J gene TRBJ1-2; no clear D gene. Germline CDR1 DFQATT, CDR2 SNEGSKA (reference sequence). Trimming stripped 3 bases from V and 6 bases from J, with 8 bases between. This CDR3 spans 11 amino acids. For the CDR3, the DNA is TGCAGTGCTAGCACGCTCGATGGCTACACCTTC. This gives the protein CSASTLDGYTF.

The chain carries TRBV19 and TRBJ1-1, with 8 bases aligning to TRBD1. This CDR3 spans 15 amino acids. The germline V gene has CDR1 LNHDA and CDR2 SQIVND (reference sequence). V was pared by 4 bases and J by 1 base, with 5 bases of the junction left unmatched. DNA of the CDR3: TGTGCCAGTAGTACCAGGGACAGGCCGAACACTGAAGCTTTCTTT. It specifies CASSTRDRPNTEAFF.

This sequence joins TRBV4-2 and TRBJ1-4; the D is unclear. Germline CDR1 reads LGHNA; CDR2 reads YNFKEQ. This CDR3 region has 12 residues. With 1 base removed from V and 4 bases from J, the gap between germline ends came to 1 base. CDR3 residues: CASSQVNEKLFF. In DNA form, the CDR3 reads TGTGCCAGCAGCCAAGTTAATGAAAAACTGTTTTTT.